This T cell receptor (beta chain) derives from a study of cytomegalovirus exposure and HLA in healthy donors. Study-wide results and caveats: A missense DCLRE1C variant was associated with V- and J-gene trimming of TCR beta chains in a later analysis, and an independent cohort replicated the association. TCR beta V segments were, for the most part, productive about 87% or about 30% of the time in an earlier analysis.

Germline CDR1 and CDR2: SGDLS and YYNGEE. The CDR3 totals 16 residues. J was trimmed by 2 bases and V by 3 bases; bases with no gene match: 10. The PCR employed 60 Vbeta primers together with 13 Jbeta primers. Repertoires were generated with immunoSEQ multiplex PCR, while TCRdb's copy carries only in-frame clones and drops some. The sample lists over 200,000 clones; about 72% were seen once. Turning to this clone: Its antigen is unidentified.

The sample comprised PBMCs. This rearrangement joins TRBV9 to TRBJ2-5; 7 bases fit TRBD1. The clonotype comes from a male donor in good health and CMV-seronegative. CDR3 DNA: TGTGCCAGCAGCGCCTCCCTACAGGGGTCACAAGAGACCCAGTACTTC. As protein: CASSASLQGSQETQYF.